What follows are 17 T cell receptor beta chains derived from one specimen sequenced in a study of T-cell memory formation after mild COVID-19. Using its own MiXCR run on the 5' RACE reads, TCRdb lists one record per CDR3 protein. The sample contains over 400,000 distinct CDR3 sequences, roughly a quarter of which appear only once. The specimen was PBMCs or a T cell subset sorted from them (not recorded which). These receptors all come from an adult woman who had mild COVID-19 (a few samples of this study predate the infection). Cell type and time point are not known.

This clonotype was seen more than once but under ten times. V gene TRBV12-3 or TRBV12-4 combines with J gene TRBJ2-3, with TRBD2 matching 8 bases. The trim removed 3 bases at V and 0 bases at J, leaving 5 bases unmatched. This CDR3 comprises 16 residues. The CDR3 loop reads CASSLPSGPSTDTQYF. As DNA, the CDR3 is TGTGCCAGCAGTTTGCCTAGCGGGCCCAGCACAGATACGCAGTATTTT.

Comments on this clonotype: An end of the junction differs from the germline gene, which may be a read error. The rearrangement uses TRBV29-1 and TRBJ1-2; 7 nucleotides line up with TRBD1. CDR3 length: 14 amino acids. Germline loops: CDR1 SQVTM, CDR2 ANQGSEA. CDR3 loop: CSVQDRAEGDGYTF. CDR3 coding DNA: TGCAGCGTTCAAGACAGGGCCGAGGGAGATGGCTACACCTTC.

This clonotype was seen only a few times. The rearrangement links TRBV5-1 to TRBJ1-2; D is ambiguous. The CDR3 covers 12 residues. Germline V gene sequence: CDR1 SGHRS, CDR2 YFSETQ. V lost 0 bases and J lost 4, with 4 bases in between. Here the CDR3 reads CASSLESYGYTF. The CDR3 DNA reads as TGCGCCAGCAGCTTGGAGTCCTATGGCTACACCTTC.

The rearrangement links TRBV7-8 to TRBJ2-1; TRBD2 is a possible D gene (5 bases). The CDR3 spans 13 residues. Germline V CDR1 and CDR2: SGHVS, FQNEAQ. V was shortened by 6 bases and J by 7 bases, with 13 bases between the two germline ends. Here the CDR3 reads CASSRTPGNEQFF. In DNA form, the CDR3 reads TGTGCCAGCAGTCGGACCCCGGGGAATGAGCAGTTCTTC.

V usage is TRBV30 and J usage is TRBJ2-7, with a possible D match to TRBD2 (5 bases). Trimming left V 2 bases short and J 5 bases short, with 16 bases between. Germline V lookup: CDR1 GTSNPN, CDR2 SVGIG (reference sequence). The CDR3 sequence is 14 residues long. The DNA for the CDR3 is TGTGCCTGGAGTCGTAGCGTCGGGCGGAACGAGCAGTACTTC. Residues: CAWSRSVGRNEQYF.

V and J are TRBV7-2 and TRBJ2-5, with D tentatively TRBD2 (6 bases). The germline V gene has CDR1 SGHTA and CDR2 FQGNSA. The CDR3 spans 13 residues. V lost 5 bases, J lost 1 base, and 8 bases lay in between. The chain's CDR3 is CASSRDFQETQYF. The CDR3 DNA reads as TGTGCCAGCAGCCGGGACTTCCAAGAGACCCAGTACTTC.

The chain combines TRBV5-1 with TRBJ2-1, with D perhaps TRBD1 or TRBD2 (6 bases each). Germline V lookup: CDR1 SGHRS, CDR2 YFSETQ. The CDR3 runs to 16 residues. Deletions cut 2 bases from V and 2 bases from J, with 14 bases between. CDR3 region: CASSLGGLRTYNEQFF. The CDR3 nucleotides read TGCGCCAGCAGCTTAGGGGGGCTTAGAACCTACAATGAGCAGTTCTTC.

This clonotype appeared a few times. The gene calls are TRBV5-5 and TRBJ1-3; 10 bases map to TRBD1. The CDR3 is 18 amino acids. With V trimmed by 0 bases and J by 0 bases, 6 bases remained unmatched. Looked up from germline, CDR1 is SGHKS and CDR2 is YYEKEE (reference sequence). The CDR3, as DNA: TGTGCCAGCAGCTTGGGAGGGACAGGGGAACTCTCTGGAAACACCATATATTTT. Protein: CASSLGGTGELSGNTIYF.

This chain links TRBV24-1 with TRBJ2-5; D is possibly TRBD1 (6 bases). Trimming cost V 4 bases and J 4 bases, with 18 bases left between them. Looked up from germline, CDR1 is KGHDR and CDR2 is SFDVKD. This CDR3 spans 16 amino acids. The CDR3 nucleotides are TGTGCCACCAGTGACCCCGCCACAGGGTCGGGAGAGACCCAGTACTTC. Protein sequence: CATSDPATGSGETQYF.

This clonotype is a singleton in its sample. The rearrangement links TRBV29-1 to TRBJ2-7, with 9 bases matching TRBD1. The CDR3 is 12 amino acids. The junction had 3 bases not matched to a gene; V was cut back by 6 bases and J by 3 bases. Germline V gene sequence: CDR1 SQVTM, CDR2 ANQGSEA. The CDR3 nucleotides read TGCAGCGTACGACAGGGGGTCTACGAGCAGTACTTC. Protein product: CSVRQGVYEQYF.

This clonotype was detected a few times. The genes are TRBV6-5 and TRBJ2-1, with TRBD2 matching over 11 bases. The CDR3 loop spans 17 amino acids. Germline CDR1 is MNHEY and CDR2 is SVGAGI. J gave up 1 base and V 5 bases, and 7 bases lay outside the gene matches. DNA for the CDR3: TGTGCCAGCAGTCTCTCCCGGACTAGCGGGTCCTACAATGAGCAGTTCTTC. This codes for CASSLSRTSGSYNEQFF.

The genes are TRBV3-1 and TRBJ1-2; a possible D gene is TRBD1 (5 bases). The V end lost 4 bases, the J end lost 3 bases, and 6 bases lay between the germline ends. The length of the CDR3 is 12 residues. From germline, CDR1 is LGHDT and CDR2 YNNKEL (reference sequence). The CDR3 nucleotides read TGTGCCAGCAGCCGGGGGGACTATGGCTACACCTTC. Amino acid sequence: CASSRGDYGYTF.

The genes are TRBV7-9 and TRBJ2-4, with D unresolved. V dropped 2 bases and J dropped 0 bases, with 5 bases sitting between them. CDR3 length: 14 amino acids. Germline CDR1 reads SEHNR; CDR2 reads FQNEAQ (reference sequence). CDR3 region: CASSLPLAKNIQYF. The CDR3 DNA is TGTGCCAGCAGCTTACCTTTAGCCAAAAACATTCAGTACTTC. Variable domain in full (rest from reference TRBV7-9 and TRBJ2-4): DTGVSQNPRHKITKRGQNVTFRCDPISEHNRLYWYRQTLGQGPEFLTYFQNEAQLEKSRLLSDRFSAERPKGSFSTLEIQRTEQGDSAMYLCASSLPLAKNIQYFGAGTRLSVL.

In its sample, this clonotype was seen a few times. The genes are TRBV6-5 and TRBJ1-6; a possible D gene is TRBD1 (6 bases). Trimming removed 6 bases from V and 10 bases from J, with 19 bases in between. CDR3 length: 15 residues. Germline loops: CDR1 MNHEY, CDR2 SVGAGI. The CDR3 coding sequence is TGTGCCAGCAGCCTACAGGGCGGGGGTAAATCACCCCTCCACTTT. Its protein product is CASSLQGGGKSPLHF.

V usage is TRBV6-5 and J usage is TRBJ2-1; D not certain. With 10 bases removed from V and 0 bases from J, the gap between germline ends came to 13 bases. CDR3 size: 14 residues. Per the germline V gene, CDR1 is MNHEY and CDR2 is SVGAGI. As DNA, the CDR3 is TGTGCCACCCTAGGCACCACCTCCTACAATGAGCAGTTCTTC. It translates to CATLGTTSYNEQFF.

This clonotype came up once. This rearrangement joins TRBV9 to TRBJ2-5; 7 nucleotides line up with TRBD1. The V and J ends lost 4 bases and 5 bases, in that order; junction bases with no gene match: 11. The CDR3 spans 15 residues. Germline V gene lookup returns CDR1 SGDLS and CDR2 YYNGEE. The DNA for the CDR3 is TGTGCCAGCAGCTCGACAGGGTATGGGTCGGAGACCCAGTACTTC. Its translation is CASSSTGYGSETQYF.

The V and J genes are TRBV12-5 and TRBJ2-5; no reliable D call. Germline loops: CDR1 LGHNT, CDR2 FRNRAP. V lost 1 base, J lost 4 bases, and 13 bases lay in between. This CDR3 region has 15 residues. CDR3 sequence: CASGLEVLSGETQYF. The CDR3 DNA reads TGTGCTAGTGGTTTGGAGGTCCTCTCTGGAGAGACCCAGTACTTC.